The T cell receptor beta chain described here comes from a study of T cells in Graves' hyperthyroidism and ophthalmopathy. Newly diagnosed patients aged 18 to 65 had hyperthyroidism of under 2 months' duration. This clonotype was recorded a few times. RNA transcripts gave rise to amplified TCR beta CDR3 regions. TCR CDR3 underwent first-round RT-PCR with the HTBI primer set. TCRdb redid the calling of the multiplex PCR reads with MiXCR, one entry per CDR3 protein. The table has 600,000 or so distinct CDR3 sequences, around 15% seen once. Germline CDR1 and CDR2: LNHDA and SQIVND (reference sequence). Trimming removed 3 bases at V and 9 bases at J, with 15 bases between. CDR3 size: 14 residues.

This clonotype was obtained from a woman in her twenties or thirties with Graves' hyperthyroidism. The sample taken for sequencing was blood. V gene TRBV19 combines with J gene TRBJ2-1; D remains ambiguous. CDR3 sequence (DNA): TGTGCCAGTAGTATTTCGCGCGCCCGGGTTGAGCAGTTCTTC. This sequence encodes CASSISRARVEQFF.